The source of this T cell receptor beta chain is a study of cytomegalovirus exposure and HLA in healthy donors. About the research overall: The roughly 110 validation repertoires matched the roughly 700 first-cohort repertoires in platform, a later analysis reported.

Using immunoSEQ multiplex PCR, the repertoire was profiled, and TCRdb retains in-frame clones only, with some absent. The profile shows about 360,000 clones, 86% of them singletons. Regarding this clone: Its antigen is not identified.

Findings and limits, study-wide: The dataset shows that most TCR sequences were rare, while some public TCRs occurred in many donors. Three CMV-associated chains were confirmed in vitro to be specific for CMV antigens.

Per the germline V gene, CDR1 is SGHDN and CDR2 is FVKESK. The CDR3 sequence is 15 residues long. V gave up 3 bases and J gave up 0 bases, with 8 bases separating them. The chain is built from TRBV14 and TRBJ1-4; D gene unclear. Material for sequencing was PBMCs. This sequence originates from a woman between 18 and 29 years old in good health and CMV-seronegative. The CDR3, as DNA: TGTGCCAGCAGCCACCGACTCTCAACTAATGAAAAACTGTTTTTT. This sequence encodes CASSHRLSTNEKLFF.